The clone carrying this TCR beta chain was counted between two and nine times. The antigen is unknown. The data were taken from a study of T cell repertoires in cytomegalovirus infection. About the research overall: It was the public TCR beta signatures that indicated both CMV infection and matching HLA type.

TCRdb ran MiXCR on the reads and lists one entry per CDR3 protein. Altogether approximately 910,000 distinct CDR3 sequences are present, around a third being singletons, with the ten largest covering over 11%. General study results and limits: HLA-C-restricted TCR beta clonotypes specific for CMV led the ex vivo response.

Germline V CDR1 and CDR2: MNHEY, SVGEGT. J gave up 5 bases and V 6 bases, and 9 bases lay outside the gene matches. The CDR3 length is 14 residues. The V call is TRBV6-2 or TRBV6-3, the J call TRBJ1-1; TRBD1 aligns across 7 bases. The sample was cultured CD8+ T cells from PBMCs, taken from culture after CMV antigen stimulation. This receptor was obtained from a human donor in good health (CMV status not recorded). Some clones in this sample may be carry-over from other donors' samples. CDR3 bases: TGTGCCAGCAGCCTAATTGACAGGGAAACTGAAGCTTTCTTT. Its protein product is CASSLIDRETEAFF.